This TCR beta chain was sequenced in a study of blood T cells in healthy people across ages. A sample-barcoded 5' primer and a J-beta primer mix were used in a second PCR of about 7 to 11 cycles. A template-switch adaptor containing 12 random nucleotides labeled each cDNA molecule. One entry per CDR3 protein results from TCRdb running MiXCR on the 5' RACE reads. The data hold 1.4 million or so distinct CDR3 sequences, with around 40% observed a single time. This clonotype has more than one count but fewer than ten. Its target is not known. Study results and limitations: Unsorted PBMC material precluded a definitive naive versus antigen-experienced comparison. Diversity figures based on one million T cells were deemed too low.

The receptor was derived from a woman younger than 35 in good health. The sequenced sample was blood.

The chain's CDR3 is CASSFGGLTEAFF. In DNA form, the CDR3 reads TGTGCCAGCAGCTTTGGGGGGCTCACTGAAGCTTTCTTT. J is TRBJ1-1 and V is TRBV7-9; a possible D gene is TRBD1 (6 bases). Deletions cut 3 bases from V and 4 bases from J, with 9 bases between. The length of the CDR3 is 13 residues. CDR1 is SEHNR and CDR2 is FQNEAQ in the germline V gene (reference sequence).